Described below is a single T cell receptor beta chain sequence and its context. TCRdb re-derived calls from the RT-PCR reads in MiXCR, one entry per CDR3 protein. The repertoire holds approximately 200,000 distinct CDR3 sequences, with around two fifths as singletons. This entry is derived from a study of patients and donors after allogeneic stem cell transplantation. The CDR3 loop spans 11 amino acids. Trimming cost V 7 bases and J 6 bases, with 8 bases left between them. The TCR originated in a human donor who was either an allogeneic HSCT recipient or a stem cell or donor lymphocyte infusion donor (not recorded which). It is not recorded whose cells these are; they may come from a transplant donor. Source material: blood, either unsorted or a sorted T cell fraction (not recorded which). The rearrangement links TRBV12-3 or TRBV12-4 to TRBJ2-3, with unresolved D. The CDR3 nucleotides read TGTGCCAGCACCCAGAGGGATACGCAGTATTTT. It yields the protein CASTQRDTQYF.